This entry features one T cell receptor beta chain sequence. The data stem from a study of molecular identifiers for immune sequencing clone quantification. V was pared by 4 bases and J by 4 bases, with 13 bases between. Germline V lookup: CDR1 DFQATT, CDR2 SNEGSKA (reference sequence). CDR3 length equals 13 residues. TCRdb called the PCR reads again in MiXCR, with one record for every CDR3 protein. The data show approximately 550,000 distinct CDR3 sequences, about a quarter seen once. Libraries from naive CD8 cells were generated from approximately 20,000 to 1,000,000 sorted cells (with 10%, 30% or 50% RNA).

This chain joins TRBV20-1 and TRBJ2-5, with D unclear. This TCR was sampled from a human donor in good health. Some libraries in this study had Jurkat cell RNA spiked in. The sample consisted of naive CD8+ T cells from blood, with Jurkat cell RNA spiked in. Subset given: FACS-sorted CD8+CD4-CCR7+CD45RA+ naive T cells. DNA of the CDR3: TGCAGTGCTAACGGGCCCAAGGGAGAGACCCAGTACTTC. Translation gives CSANGPKGETQYF.